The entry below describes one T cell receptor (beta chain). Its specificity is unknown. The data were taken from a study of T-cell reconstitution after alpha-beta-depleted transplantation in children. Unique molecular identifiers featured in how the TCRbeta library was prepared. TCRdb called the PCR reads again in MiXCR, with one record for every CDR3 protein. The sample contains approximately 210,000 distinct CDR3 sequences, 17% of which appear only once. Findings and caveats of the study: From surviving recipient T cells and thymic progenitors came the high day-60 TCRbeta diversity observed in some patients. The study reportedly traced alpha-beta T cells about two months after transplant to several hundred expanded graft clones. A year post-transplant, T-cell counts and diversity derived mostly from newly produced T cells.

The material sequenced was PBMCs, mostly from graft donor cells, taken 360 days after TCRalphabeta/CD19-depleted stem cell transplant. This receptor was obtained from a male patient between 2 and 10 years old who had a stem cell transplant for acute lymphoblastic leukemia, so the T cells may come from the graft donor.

CDR3 nucleotides: TGTGCCAGCAGCTTAGCTGGAGCACACGCCTACAATGAGCAGTTCTTC. Its translation is CASSLAGAHAYNEQFF. The chain has TRBV11-1 and TRBJ2-1; D not certain. The germline V gene has CDR1 SGHAT and CDR2 FQDESV (reference sequence). Trimming shortened V by 0 bases and J by 2 bases, and 11 bases separated the two germline ends. The length of the CDR3 is 16 residues.